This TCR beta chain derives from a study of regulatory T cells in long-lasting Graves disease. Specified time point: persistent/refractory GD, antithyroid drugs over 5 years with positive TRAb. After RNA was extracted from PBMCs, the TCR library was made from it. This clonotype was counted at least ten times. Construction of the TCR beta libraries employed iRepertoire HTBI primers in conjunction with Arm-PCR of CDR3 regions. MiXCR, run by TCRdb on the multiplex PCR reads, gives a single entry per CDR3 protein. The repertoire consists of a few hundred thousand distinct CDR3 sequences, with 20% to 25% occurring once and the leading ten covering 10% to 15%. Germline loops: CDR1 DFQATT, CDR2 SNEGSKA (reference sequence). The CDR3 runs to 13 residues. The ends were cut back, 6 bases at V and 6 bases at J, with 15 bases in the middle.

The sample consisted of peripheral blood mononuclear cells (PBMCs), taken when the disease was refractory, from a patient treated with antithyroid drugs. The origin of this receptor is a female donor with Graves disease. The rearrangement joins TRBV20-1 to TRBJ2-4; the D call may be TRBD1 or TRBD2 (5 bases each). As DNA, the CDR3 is TGCAGTGCGGACGGGGCGTCAGGAAACATTCAGTACTTC. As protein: CSADGASGNIQYF.